What follows is one TCR beta chain and its context. Once RNA had been extracted, it was reverse transcribed into cDNA to act as the sequencing template. The assay was immunoSEQ multiplex PCR, and TCRdb's table has in-frame clones only and misses some. This sample has just over 150,000 clones, with 45% to 55% found just once. The data belong to a study of CD8+ T cells in alopecia areata. Background on the study: Treated patients took oral tofacitinib at 5 to 10 mg twice daily.

This CDR3 spans 14 amino acids. V lost 4 bases to trimming and J lost 7 bases; unmatched junction nucleotides: 10. Germline CDR1 and CDR2: SGHTA and FQGNSA. Specimens obtained from alopecia areata patients comprised lesional scalp punch biopsies and peripheral blood. PBMCs, the starting material, were the source of sorted CD4+ and CD8+ T cells. The genes are TRBV7-2 and TRBJ2-7; 7 positions agree with TRBD2. The sample here was CD8+ T cells sorted from blood, taken at week 0. The origin of this receptor is a human donor with alopecia areata. The CDR3 region is CASSSRSAGEEQYF. The CDR3 coding sequence is TGTGCCAGCAGCTCAAGGAGCGCGGGGGAGGAGCAGTACTTC.